Presented here are 6 T cell receptor beta chains from one specimen sequenced in a study of control samples from healthy donors and cancer patients. The repertoire was sequenced with immunoSEQ multiplex PCR; TCRdb's copy has only in-frame clones and lacks some. Here the sample spans over 100,000 clones, about 90% being singletons. Sample: blood. These TCRs come from a woman aged 50 to 65 in good health.

The chain couples TRBV5-1 to TRBJ2-6, with 7 bases identical to TRBD2. The trim removed 4 bases at V and 1 base at J, leaving 2 bases unmatched. CDR3 length: 15 amino acids. The germline gives CDR1 SGHRS, CDR2 YFSETQ. The CDR3 loop is CASSPGLSGANVLTF. The CDR3 DNA sequence: TGCGCCAGCAGCCCGGGACTATCTGGGGCCAACGTCCTGACTTTC.

This chain joins TRBV11-2 and TRBJ2-1, with D uncertain. The CDR3 covers 14 residues. Trimming cost V 3 bases and J 0 bases, with 6 bases left between them. Germline CDR1 is SGHAT and CDR2 is FQNNGV. The chain's CDR3 is CASSFHSSYNEQFF. DNA of the CDR3: TGTGCCAGCAGCTTTCATAGCTCCTACAATGAGCAGTTCTTC.

This chain joins TRBV5-1 and TRBJ1-6; D gene ambiguous. The germline CDR1 and CDR2 sequences are SGHRS and YFSETQ. The CDR3 length is 15 residues. Trimming shortened V by 4 bases and J by 10 bases, and 18 bases separated the two germline ends. The CDR3: CASSRGREDASPLHF. The CDR3, as DNA: TGCGCCAGCAGCCGGGGTCGAGAAGACGCCTCACCCCTCCACTTT.

The chain employs TRBV20-1 and TRBJ2-5; D perhaps matches TRBD1 (6 bases). Germline CDR1 reads DFQATT; CDR2 reads SNEGSKA (reference sequence). This CDR3 spans 11 amino acids. Between the trimmed V and J ends, which lost 6 bases and 5 bases, there was a span of 10 bases. The CDR3 sequence is CSAHRAETQYF. CDR3 nucleotide sequence: TGCAGTGCCCACAGGGCCGAGACCCAGTACTTC.

The V gene is TRBV27, the J gene TRBJ2-7; possibly TRBD2 for D (6 bases). Trimming shortened V by 5 bases and J by 11 bases, and 16 bases separated the two germline ends. The CDR3 spans 12 residues. Germline loops: CDR1 MNHEY, CDR2 SMNVEV (reference sequence). CDR3 region: CASSTRSSGKYF. CDR3 nucleotides: TGTGCCAGCAGTACCCGGAGTAGCGGAAAGTACTTC.

The J gene is TRBJ2-5, the V gene TRBV24-1; D could derive from TRBD1 or TRBD2 (6 bases each). The germline gives CDR1 KGHDR, CDR2 SFDVKD. This CDR3 comprises 16 residues. Trimming removed 5 bases from V and 4 bases from J, with 19 bases in between. The chain's CDR3 is CATSVPRGGTGETQYF. The DNA for the CDR3 is TGTGCCACCAGTGTACCTAGAGGGGGGACGGGAGAGACCCAGTACTTC.